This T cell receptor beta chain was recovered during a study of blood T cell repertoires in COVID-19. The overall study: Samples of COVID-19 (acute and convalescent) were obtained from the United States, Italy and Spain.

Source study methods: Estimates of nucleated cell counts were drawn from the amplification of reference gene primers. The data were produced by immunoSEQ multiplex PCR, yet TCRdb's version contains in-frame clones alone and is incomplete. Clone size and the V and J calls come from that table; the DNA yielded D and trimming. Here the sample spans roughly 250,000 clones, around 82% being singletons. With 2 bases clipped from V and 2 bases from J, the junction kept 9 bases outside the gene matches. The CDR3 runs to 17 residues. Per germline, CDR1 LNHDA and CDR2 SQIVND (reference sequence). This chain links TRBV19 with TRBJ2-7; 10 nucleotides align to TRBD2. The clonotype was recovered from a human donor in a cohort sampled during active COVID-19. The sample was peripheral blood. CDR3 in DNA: TGTGCCAGTAGTATACCGTCCACTAGCGGGGCTACCTACGAGCAGTACTTC. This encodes CASSIPSTSGATYEQYF.